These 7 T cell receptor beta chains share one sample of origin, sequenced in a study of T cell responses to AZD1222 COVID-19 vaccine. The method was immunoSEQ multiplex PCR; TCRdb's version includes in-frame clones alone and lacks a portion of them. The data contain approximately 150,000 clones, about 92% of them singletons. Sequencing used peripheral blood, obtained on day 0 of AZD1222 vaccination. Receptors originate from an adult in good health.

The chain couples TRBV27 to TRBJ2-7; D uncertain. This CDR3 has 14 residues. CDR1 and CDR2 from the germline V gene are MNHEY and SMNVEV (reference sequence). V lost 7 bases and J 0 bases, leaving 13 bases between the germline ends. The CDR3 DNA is TGTGCCAGCACTTCCCAGGACGGCTCCTACGAGCAGTACTTC. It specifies CASTSQDGSYEQYF.

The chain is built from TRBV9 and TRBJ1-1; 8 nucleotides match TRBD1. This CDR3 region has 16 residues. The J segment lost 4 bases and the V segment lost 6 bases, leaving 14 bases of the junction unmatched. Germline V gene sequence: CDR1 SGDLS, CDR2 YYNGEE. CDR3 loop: CASNPGGGTGSTEAFF. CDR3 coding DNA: TGTGCCAGCAACCCCGGAGGGGGGACAGGCAGCACTGAAGCTTTCTTT. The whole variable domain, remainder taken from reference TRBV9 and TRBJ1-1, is DSGVTQTPKHLITATGQRVTLRCSPRSGDLSVYWYQQSLDQGLQFLIQYYNGEERAKGNILERFSAQQFPDLHSELNLSSLELGDSALYFCASNPGGGTGSTEAFFGQGTRLTVV.

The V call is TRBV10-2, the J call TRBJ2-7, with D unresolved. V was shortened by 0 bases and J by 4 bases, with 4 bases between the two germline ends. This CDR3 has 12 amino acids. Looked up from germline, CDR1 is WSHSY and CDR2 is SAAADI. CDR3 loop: CASSESRYEQYF. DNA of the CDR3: TGCGCCAGCAGTGAGTCGAGATACGAGCAGTACTTC.

In nucleotides, the CDR3 is TGTGCCAGCTCACCGGGACTAGCGGGGAACAATGAGCAGTTCTTC. Translation: CASSPGLAGNNEQFF. The chain has TRBV18 and TRBJ2-1; 13 bases match TRBD2. Germline loops: CDR1 KGHSH, CDR2 LQKENI. Trimming at V came to 3 bases and at J to 5 bases, leaving 1 base not matched to a gene. The CDR3 is made up of 15 amino acids.

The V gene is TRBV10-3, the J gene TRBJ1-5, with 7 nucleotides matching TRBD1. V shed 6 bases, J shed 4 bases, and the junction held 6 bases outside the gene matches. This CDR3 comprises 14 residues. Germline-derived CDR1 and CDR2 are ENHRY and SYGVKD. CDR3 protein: CAIRATGRNQPQHF. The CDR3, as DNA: TGTGCCATCAGGGCGACAGGGCGAAATCAGCCCCAGCATTTT.

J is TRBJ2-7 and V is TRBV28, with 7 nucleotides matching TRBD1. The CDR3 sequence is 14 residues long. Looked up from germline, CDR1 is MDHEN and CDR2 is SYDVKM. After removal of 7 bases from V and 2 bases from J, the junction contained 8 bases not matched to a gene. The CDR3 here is CASKRSTGAYEQYF. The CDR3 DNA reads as TGTGCCAGCAAAAGGTCTACAGGGGCCTACGAGCAGTACTTC.

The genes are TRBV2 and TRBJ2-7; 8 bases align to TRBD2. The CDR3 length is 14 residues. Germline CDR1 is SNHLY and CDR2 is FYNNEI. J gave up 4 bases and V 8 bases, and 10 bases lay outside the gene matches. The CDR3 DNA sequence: TGTGCCAGCTCCCAGGGGCGGGGGGAATACGAGCAGTACTTC. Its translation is CASSQGRGEYEQYF.